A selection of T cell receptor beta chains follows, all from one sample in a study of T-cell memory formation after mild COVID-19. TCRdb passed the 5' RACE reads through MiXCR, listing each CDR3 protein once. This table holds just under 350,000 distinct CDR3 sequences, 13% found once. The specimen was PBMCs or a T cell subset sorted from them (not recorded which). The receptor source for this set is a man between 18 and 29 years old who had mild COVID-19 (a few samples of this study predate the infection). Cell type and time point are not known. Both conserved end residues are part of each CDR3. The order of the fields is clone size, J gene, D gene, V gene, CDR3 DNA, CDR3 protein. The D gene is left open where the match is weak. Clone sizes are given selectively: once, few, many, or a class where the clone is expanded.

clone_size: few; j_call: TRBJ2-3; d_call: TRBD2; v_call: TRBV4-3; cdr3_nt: TGCGCCAGCAGGCTGGGACTAGCGGATACAGATACGCAGTATTTT; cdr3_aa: CASRLGLADTDTQYF
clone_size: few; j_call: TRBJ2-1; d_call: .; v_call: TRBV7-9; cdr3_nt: TGTGCCAGCAGCTTAGGGTTCGGCCGGGATGAGCAGTTCTTC; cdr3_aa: CASSLGFGRDEQFF
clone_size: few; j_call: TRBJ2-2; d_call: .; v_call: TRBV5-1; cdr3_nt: TGCGCCAGCAGCTTGGCGGACAGTACCGGGGAGCTGTTTTTT; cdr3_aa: CASSLADSTGELFF
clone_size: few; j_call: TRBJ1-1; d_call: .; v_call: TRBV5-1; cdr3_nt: TGCGCCAGCAGCTTGGGCCCCAGCACCGTAAGGAACACTGAAGCTTTCTTT; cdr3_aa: CASSLGPSTVRNTEAFF
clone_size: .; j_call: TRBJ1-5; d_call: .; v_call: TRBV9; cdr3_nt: TGTGCCAGCAGCGCAGCCCCTAGGGACCAGCCCCAGCATTTT; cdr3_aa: CASSAAPRDQPQHF
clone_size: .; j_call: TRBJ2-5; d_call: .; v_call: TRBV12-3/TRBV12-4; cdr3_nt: TGTGCCAGCAGTTTCTGGGGGGGCAAGGAGACCCAGTACTTC; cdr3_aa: CASSFWGGKETQYF
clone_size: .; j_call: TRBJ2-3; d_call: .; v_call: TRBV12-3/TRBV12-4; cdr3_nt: TGTGCCAGCAGCAAAGGGACCGCCCCAACGCAGTATTTT; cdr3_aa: CASSKGTAPTQYF
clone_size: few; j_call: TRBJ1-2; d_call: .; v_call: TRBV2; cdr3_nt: TGTGCCAGCAGTGAATCGGCCTATGGCTACACCTTC; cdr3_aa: CASSESAYGYTF
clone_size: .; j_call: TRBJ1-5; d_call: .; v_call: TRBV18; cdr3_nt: TGTGCCAGCTCACCAGTAGGGGTGGGGGATCAGCCCCAGCATTTT; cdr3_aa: CASSPVGVGDQPQHF
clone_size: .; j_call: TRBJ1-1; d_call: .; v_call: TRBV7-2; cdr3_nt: TGTGCCAGCAGCTTAGGCAGGGATGGATGGACTGAAGCTTTCTTT; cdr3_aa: CASSLGRDGWTEAFF
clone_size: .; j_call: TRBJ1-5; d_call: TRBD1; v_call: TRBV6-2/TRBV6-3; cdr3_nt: TGTGCCAGCAGTTACTCAGGGGGCCGTTCCTATAGCAATCAGCCCCAGCATTTT; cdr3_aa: CASSYSGGRSYSNQPQHF